Each of the 16 T cell receptor beta chains below was sequenced from the same sample in a study of cytomegalovirus exposure and HLA in healthy donors. PCR involved 60 Vbeta and 13 Jbeta primers. Sequenced by immunoSEQ multiplex PCR; TCRdb stores in-frame clones only, minus some. This table has 100,000 to 150,000 clones, almost 80% appearing once. Source material: PBMCs. These TCRs come from a female donor in good health and CMV-seronegative.

J is TRBJ1-1 and V is TRBV5-6; weak D call: TRBD1 (6 bases). The CDR3 has 14 residues. CDR1 and CDR2 (germline): SGHDT, YYEEEE. The V gene lost 0 bases and the J gene lost 4 bases, with 10 bases spanning the gap. The CDR3 DNA sequence: TGTGCCAGCAGCTTGGCTTCAGGGGTCACTGAAGCTTTCTTT. Protein product: CASSLASGVTEAFF.

The chain carries TRBV28 and TRBJ2-7, with a possible D match to TRBD1 (6 bases). The CDR3 is 14 amino acids. The V end lost 6 bases, the J end lost 4 bases, and 16 bases lay between the germline ends. Germline CDR1 reads MDHEN; CDR2 reads SYDVKM. The CDR3 bases are TGTGCCAGCAGCGCCTTCACAGGGTTGTACGAGCAGTACTTC. Its translation is CASSAFTGLYEQYF.

This chain uses TRBV13 with TRBJ1-2; a possible D gene is TRBD1 (5 bases). CDR3 length: 13 amino acids. Germline CDR1 reads PRHDT; CDR2 reads FYEKMQ (reference sequence). Between the trimmed V and J ends, which lost 4 bases and 4 bases, there was a span of 10 bases. The CDR3 nucleotides are TGTGCCAGCAGCTCCCGGACATCCTATGGCTACACCTTC. It translates to CASSSRTSYGYTF.

The V and J genes are TRBV4-2 and TRBJ1-2; D unclear. CDR3 length: 17 amino acids. Trimming pared 4 bases from V and 0 bases from J, leaving 18 bases between. CDR1 is LGHNA, CDR2 YNFKEQ, per germline. The CDR3 loop reads CASSPNPGVPTNYGYTF. The CDR3 nucleotides are TGTGCCAGCAGCCCGAATCCCGGGGTGCCCACTAACTATGGCTACACCTTC.

This clone came up a few times. The rearrangement links TRBV7-2 to TRBJ2-3; TRBD2 agrees at 10 bases. The V segment lost 1 base and the J segment 5 bases; nucleotides outside the gene matches: 0. Germline V lookup: CDR1 SGHTA, CDR2 FQGNSA. This CDR3 has 14 amino acids. The CDR3 region has the DNA TGTGCCAGCAGCTTAGGACTAGCGGGAGATACGCAGTATTTT. This translates into CASSLGLAGDTQYF.

The chain is built from TRBV11-2 and TRBJ2-1; 10 bases are a match to TRBD2. The germline V gene encodes CDR1 SGHAT and CDR2 FQNNGV. The CDR3 covers 15 residues. With 5 bases clipped from V and 2 bases from J, the junction kept 3 bases outside the gene matches. CDR3 amino acids: CASSLSGRTYNEQFF. The DNA of the CDR3 is TGTGCCAGCAGCCTTAGCGGGAGGACCTACAATGAGCAGTTCTTC.

The gene calls are TRBV9 and TRBJ1-1; D call uncertain. The CDR3 is 15 residues long. V was shortened by 3 bases and J by 0 bases, with 12 bases between the two germline ends. The germline gives CDR1 SGDLS, CDR2 YYNGEE. In nucleotides, the CDR3 is TGTGCCAGCAGCGGTGTGGAGCCTATGAACACTGAAGCTTTCTTT. It specifies CASSGVEPMNTEAFF. The variable domain in full, with the rest retrieved from reference TRBV9 and TRBJ1-1, is DSGVTQTPKHLITATGQRVTLRCSPRSGDLSVYWYQQSLDQGLQFLIQYYNGEERAKGNILERFSAQQFPDLHSELNLSSLELGDSALYFCASSGVEPMNTEAFFGQGTRLTVV.

Concerning this clone itself: The DNA is left out, because the CDR3 cannot be placed on it with certainty; the CDR3 is given as TCRdb lists it. V is TRBV27 and J is TRBJ2-6; whether TRBD1, the table's D call, matches the DNA was not checked. The CDR3 totals 16 residues, both ends included. Germline CDR1 is MNHEY and CDR2 is SMNVEV (reference sequence). The CDR3 loop reads CASSSSTVGRANVLTF.

This chain's CDR3 is CVLRDSYTDTQYF. As DNA, the CDR3 is TGTGTTCTACGGGACTCTTACACAGATACGCAGTATTTT. This sequence joins TRBV28 and TRBJ2-3; tentatively, D is TRBD2 (6 bases). The CDR3 is 13 amino acids. CDR1 and CDR2 from the germline V gene are MDHEN and SYDVKM.

The CDR3, as DNA: TGTGCCAGCAGCTTGTACGGACAGACTAATTCACCCCTCCACTTT. It is translated as CASSLYGQTNSPLHF. The chain links TRBV5-8 to TRBJ1-6; D is possibly TRBD1 (6 bases). Germline CDR1 reads SGHTS; CDR2 reads YDEGEE. CDR3 length: 15 amino acids. Between the trimmed V and J ends, which lost 1 base and 6 bases, there was a span of 11 bases.

The chain recombines TRBV7-8 with TRBJ1-2, with 7 positions matching TRBD1. The trim removed 5 bases at V and 5 bases at J, leaving 5 bases unmatched. The CDR3 covers 13 residues. Germline CDR1 and CDR2: SGHVS and FQNEAQ. The CDR3, as DNA: TGTGCCAGCAGCCCCGACAGGGTTTATGGCTACACCTTC. This encodes CASSPDRVYGYTF.

The CDR3 here is CASSQEGAYSNQPQHF. In DNA form, the CDR3 reads TGTGCCAGCAGCCAAGAAGGGGCCTATAGCAATCAGCCCCAGCATTTT. The J gene is TRBJ1-5, the V gene TRBV4-2; possibly TRBD1 for D (5 bases). The CDR3 is 16 residues long. Germline V gene sequence: CDR1 LGHNA, CDR2 YNFKEQ. The V end was cut by 0 bases, the J end by 0 bases, with 9 bases between.

This chain joins TRBV18 and TRBJ2-7; TRBD1 might be the D (6 bases). Looked up from germline, CDR1 is KGHSH and CDR2 is LQKENI. This CDR3 comprises 14 residues. Trimming removed 0 bases from V and 7 bases from J, with 13 bases in between. The CDR3 region is CASSPPTGSWEQYF. Written as DNA, the CDR3 is TGTGCCAGCTCACCACCCACAGGGTCGTGGGAGCAGTACTTC.

The V gene is TRBV28, the J gene TRBJ1-2, with TRBD1 matching over 10 bases. CDR3 length: 14 residues. Trimming cost V 6 bases and J 3 bases; bases outside gene matches: 4. Germline-derived CDR1 and CDR2 are MDHEN and SYDVKM. The CDR3 DNA reads as TGTGCCAGCAGGACAGGGGGCCGGGACTATGGCTACACCTTC. This encodes CASRTGGRDYGYTF.

The chain employs TRBV29-1 and TRBJ1-2; D ambiguous. This CDR3 region has 12 residues. V lost 4 bases and J lost 3, with 9 bases in between. Germline V lookup: CDR1 SQVTM, CDR2 ANQGSEA. CDR3 coding DNA: TGCAGCGTTGTCTTTCCCGACTATGGCTACACCTTC. This translates into CSVVFPDYGYTF.

This clone came up a few times. The V call is TRBV6-6, the J call TRBJ2-1, with 7 nucleotides matching TRBD1. Per germline, CDR1 MNHNY and CDR2 SVGAGI (reference sequence). The CDR3 has 15 amino acids. The V and J ends lost 6 bases and 1 base, in that order; junction bases with no gene match: 6. The CDR3 here is CASRDPGGSYNEQFF. Here the CDR3 DNA reads TGTGCCAGCAGGGACCCAGGGGGTTCCTACAATGAGCAGTTCTTC.